Listed below are T cell receptor beta chains from one sample, sequenced in a study of T cell changes during pregnancy in multiple sclerosis. The data were produced by immunoSEQ multiplex PCR, yet TCRdb's version contains in-frame clones alone and is incomplete. The profile shows about 64,000 clones, approximately 92% of them singletons. Here the sequenced sample was peripheral blood, taken in the second trimester of pregnancy. Receptors originate from a female donor with multiple sclerosis, enrolled in a pregnancy study. Both conserved end residues are trimmed from each CDR3.

J: TRBJ2-5
V: TRBV11-2
CDR3: ASTSGRAGETQY

J: TRBJ1-5
V: TRBV30
CDR3: AWSERWGGQPQH

J: TRBJ2-2
V: TRBV29-1
CDR3: SVDLTNTGELF

J: TRBJ2-3
V: TRBV7-7
CDR3: ASSLERTDTQY

J: TRBJ2-1
V: TRBV9
CDR3: ASSGSGTHYNEQF

J: TRBJ2-1
V: TRBV6-5
CDR3: ASSKGQGTYNEQF

J: TRBJ2-7
V: TRBV27
CDR3: ASSLVGGIRYEQY

J: TRBJ2-7
V: TRBV5-5
CDR3: ASSSSLASYEQY

J: TRBJ2-3
V: TRBV7-6
CDR3: ASSGTSGGTDTQY

J: TRBJ1-1
V: TRBV7-9
CDR3: ASSLASVNTEAF

J: TRBJ2-7
V: TRBV7-2
CDR3: ASSLLRAGNYEQY

J: TRBJ2-2
V: TRBV6-5
CDR3: ASSWHRDTGELF

J: TRBJ2-3
V: TRBV10-3
CDR3: AIRSSRSTDTQY

J: TRBJ2-7
V: TRBV5-1
CDR3: ASSLATSGLGGSYEQY

J: TRBJ1-4
V: TRBV19
CDR3: ASRTGGTGGEKLF

J: TRBJ2-7
V: TRBV18
CDR3: ASSRGLAGDLEQY

J: TRBJ2-1
V: TRBV5-1
CDR3: ASSRDRGTNEQF

J: TRBJ2-1
V: TRBV19
CDR3: ASSIDDRGTGNEQF

J: TRBJ1-2
V: TRBV19
CDR3: ASSIFGRNYGYT

J: TRBJ2-7
V: TRBV21-1
CDR3: ASSLYPGQGPPPGYYEQY

J: TRBJ2-7
V: TRBV11-2
CDR3: ASSSRAFDGYEQY

J: TRBJ1-5
V: TRBV18
CDR3: ASSPDGHAQH

J: TRBJ2-7
V: TRBV7-9
CDR3: ASSARQGALTYEQY

J: TRBJ2-3
V: TRBV5-4
CDR3: ASSFGSTDTQY